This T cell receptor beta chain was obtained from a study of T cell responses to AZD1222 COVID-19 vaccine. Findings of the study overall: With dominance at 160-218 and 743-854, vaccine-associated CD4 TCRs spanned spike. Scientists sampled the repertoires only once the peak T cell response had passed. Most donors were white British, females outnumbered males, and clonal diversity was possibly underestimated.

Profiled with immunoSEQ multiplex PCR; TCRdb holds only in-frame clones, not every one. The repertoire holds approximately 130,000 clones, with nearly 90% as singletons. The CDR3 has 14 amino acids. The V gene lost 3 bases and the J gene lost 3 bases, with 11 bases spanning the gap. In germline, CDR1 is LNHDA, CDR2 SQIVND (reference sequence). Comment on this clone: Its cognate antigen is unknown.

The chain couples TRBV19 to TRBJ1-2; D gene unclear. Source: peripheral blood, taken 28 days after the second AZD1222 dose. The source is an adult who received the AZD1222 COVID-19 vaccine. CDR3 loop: CASSIGREDYGYTF. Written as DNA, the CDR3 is TGTGCCAGTAGTATTGGGAGGGAAGACTATGGCTACACCTTC. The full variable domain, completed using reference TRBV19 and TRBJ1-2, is DGGITQSPKYLFRKEGQNVTLSCEQNLNHDAMYWYRQDPGQGLRLIYYSQIVNDFQKGDIAEGYSVSREKKESFPLTVTSAQKNPTAFYLCASSIGREDYGYTFGSGTRLTVV.